These T cell receptor beta chains were read from a single sample in a study of blood T cells in healthy people across ages. TCRdb passed the 5' RACE reads through MiXCR, listing each CDR3 protein once. Counted here are about 730,000 distinct CDR3 sequences, about 40% occurring once; the ten biggest clones make up more than 20%. Sequenced sample: blood. These receptors originate from a woman in her fifties or sixties in good health. CDR3s include the opening cysteine and the closing phenylalanine or tryptophan. Each record gives: J gene, V gene, D gene, clone size, CDR3 protein, CDR3 DNA. A D gene is named only where the DNA matches it firmly. A row's size may be missing; if present it is once, few, many or a size class.

TRBJ2-7 TRBV6-6 TRBD1 NA CASSNRQGESYEQYF TGTGCCAGCAGTAACCGACAGGGCGAAAGCTACGAGCAGTACTTC
TRBJ2-1 TRBV27 NA NA CASSRDIGYNEQFF TGTGCCAGCAGTCGGGACATCGGCTACAATGAGCAGTTCTTC
TRBJ2-3 TRBV20-1 NA NA CSARERGGAVIDTQYF TGCAGTGCTAGAGAAAGGGGGGGGGCTGTAATAGATACGCAGTATTTT
TRBJ2-7 TRBV7-2 NA NA CASSLPGILRGNEQYF TGTGCCAGCAGCCTCCCAGGGATCCTAAGGGGCAATGAGCAGTACTTC
TRBJ2-3 TRBV20-1 TRBD2 once CSAYAGTKSDTQYF TGCAGTGCATATGCCGGGACTAAATCAGATACGCAGTATTTT
TRBJ1-5 TRBV29-1 NA many CSVPDGINQPQHF TGCAGCGTGCCGGACGGTATCAATCAGCCCCAGCATTTT
TRBJ2-3 TRBV27 NA NA CASSLRWGSYGNTDTQYF TGTGCCAGCAGTTTAAGGTGGGGTTCCTATGGTAACACAGATACGCAGTATTTT
TRBJ2-2 TRBV5-1 NA NA CARRYAGELFF TGCGCCAGGAGGTACGCCGGGGAGCTGTTTTTT
TRBJ2-7 TRBV6-6 TRBD1 NA CASSGQTWTGGYEQYF TGTGCCAGCAGTGGACAGACCTGGACAGGGGGCTACGAGCAGTACTTC
TRBJ2-1 TRBV30 NA NA CAWRSGLNEQFF TGTGCCTGGAGATCCGGGCTCAATGAGCAGTTCTTC
TRBJ2-7 TRBV15 NA NA CATSREKSYEQYF TGTGCCACCAGCAGAGAGAAATCCTACGAGCAGTACTTC
TRBJ2-3 TRBV20-1 TRBD2 few CSAPRGGVGDTQYF TGCAGTGCCCCCCGGGGAGGGGTGGGAGATACGCAGTATTTT